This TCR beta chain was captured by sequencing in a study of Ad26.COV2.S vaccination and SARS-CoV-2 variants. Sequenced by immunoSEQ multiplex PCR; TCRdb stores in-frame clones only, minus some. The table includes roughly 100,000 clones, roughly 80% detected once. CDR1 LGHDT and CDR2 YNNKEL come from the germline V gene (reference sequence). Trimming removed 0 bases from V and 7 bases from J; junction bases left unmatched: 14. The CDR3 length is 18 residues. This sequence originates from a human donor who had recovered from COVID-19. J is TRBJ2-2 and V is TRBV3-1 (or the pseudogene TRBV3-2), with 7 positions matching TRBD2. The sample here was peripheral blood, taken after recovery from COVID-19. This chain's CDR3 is CASSQEEQALGGFGELFF. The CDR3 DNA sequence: TGTGCCAGCAGCCAAGAGGAACAGGCCCTCGGGGGGTTCGGGGAGCTGTTTTTT.